This T cell receptor beta chain is drawn from a study of T cell repertoires in cytomegalovirus infection (dated by TCRdb to the late 2010s). Notes on the research overall: Donor HLA type was relevant to the analysis, as public TCR beta signatures indicated carriage of CMV infection together with the matching HLA type.

On the study overall, not on this receptor specifically: In both this cohort and an independent cohort of over 350 donors, the cumulative frequency of public TCR beta family members distinguished carriers of CMV infection plus the relevant HLA type. The ex vivo response was dominated by HLA-C-restricted CMV-specific TCR beta clonotypes, which also provided the single most frequent clonotype in two of eight donors.

This sample was sequenced with an Illumina HiSeq 1500. TCRdb passed the public sequencing reads through fastp at Q25 and MiXCR, retaining productive beta sequences. Under each unique CDR3 protein, matching rows form one entry showing the most common genes and DNA. The sample yields about 130,000 distinct CDR3 sequences; roughly a quarter were counted once. 30% to 40% of the sample comes from the top ten. About this clonotype: Its target antigen remains unknown. The sample holds no much larger clone one base away, and base qualities are not on file.

At the junction V is shortened by 5 bases and J by 8 bases, with 10 bases in between. Spanning cysteine to phenylalanine, the CDR3 consists of 12 amino acids. This entry keeps only the CDR3 DNA: 36 bases, framed from base 1. The TCR was taken from a human donor in good health (CMV status not recorded). Some clones in this sample may be carry-over from other donors' samples. The V gene is TRBV7-1 and the J gene is TRBJ2-1; no D gene call is confident. TRBV7-1 is identified as an open reading frame with a role that is uncertain. Sequenced input: PBMCs, sequenced either directly or after in vitro stimulation (not recorded which). The nucleotide sequence is TGTGCCAGCAGCCCCGAGATGGATGAGCAGTTCTTC. Its amino acids are CASSPEMDEQFF.